This T cell receptor beta chain was obtained from a study of blood T cell repertoires in COVID-19. Turning to the study itself: T cells, B-cell-depleted T cells, or PBMCs supplied cDNA or gDNA.

Per the authors' pipeline: Amplification from reference gene primers served as the basis for estimated nucleated cell counts. Generated by immunoSEQ multiplex PCR, the TCRdb table keeps only in-frame clones and is missing some. V, J and clone size reflect that table, while D and trimming were determined from the DNA. The data contain 300,000 or so clones, about four fifths of them singletons. The CDR3 length is 14 residues. Trimming cost V 6 bases and J 6 bases, with 14 bases left between them. Germline V CDR1 and CDR2: MDHEN, SYDVKM. The TCR comes from a woman aged 45 to 65 with acute or convalescent COVID-19. V is TRBV28 and J is TRBJ1-4; weak D call: TRBD1 (5 bases). The material sequenced was peripheral blood. The CDR3 reads CASSPGGVDEKLFF. CDR3 in DNA: TGTGCCAGCAGCCCTGGGGGGGTAGATGAAAAACTGTTTTTT.